This T cell receptor (beta chain) is drawn from a study of cytomegalovirus exposure and HLA in healthy donors. Researchers ran the PCR with 60 Vbeta and 13 Jbeta primers. Profiled with immunoSEQ multiplex PCR; TCRdb holds only in-frame clones, not every one. The sample comprises hundreds of thousands of clones, approximately 82% of which are singletons, and less than 4.5% rests with the top ten. General study findings and limits: Some V segments could not be told apart, so they were left out, TRBV6-2 and TRBV6-3 among them.

In regard to this clone: The antigen is not known.

Trimming left V 3 bases short and J 5 bases short, with 5 bases between. The CDR3 consists of 12 residues. The sequenced material came from PBMCs. The rearrangement joins TRBV23-1 to TRBJ2-1; a weak D match, TRBD2 (5 bases). TRBV23-1 is classed as an ORF, of uncertain function. This TCR derives from a male donor in good health and CMV-seronegative. In DNA form, the CDR3 reads TGCGCCAGCAGTCAGCGGGACAATGAGCAGTTCTTC. Translation gives CASSQRDNEQFF.